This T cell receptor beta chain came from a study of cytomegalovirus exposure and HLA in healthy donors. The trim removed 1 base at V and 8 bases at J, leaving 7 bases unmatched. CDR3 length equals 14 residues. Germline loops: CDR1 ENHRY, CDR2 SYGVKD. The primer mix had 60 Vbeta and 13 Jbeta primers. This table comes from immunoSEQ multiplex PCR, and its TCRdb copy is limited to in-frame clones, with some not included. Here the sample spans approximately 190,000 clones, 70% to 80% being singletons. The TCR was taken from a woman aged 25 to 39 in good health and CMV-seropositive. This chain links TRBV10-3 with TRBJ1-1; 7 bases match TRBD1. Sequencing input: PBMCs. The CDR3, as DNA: TGTGCCATCAGTGAGTTCGGGACAGCCAAGGAAGCTTTCTTT. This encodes CAISEFGTAKEAFF.